This TCR beta chain appears in the sequencing data of a study of shared T cell receptors in the human thymus. The CDR3 is 12 amino acids. V dropped 1 base and J dropped 9; count of bases not matched to a gene: 0. CDR1 and CDR2 (germline): PRHDT, FYEKMQ (reference sequence). Some clones are missing from TCRdb's copy, which holds only in-frame ones; the method was immunoSEQ multiplex PCR. The repertoire includes about 500,000 clones, 70% to 80% of them detected once, and roughly 0.013% sits in the top ten. This sample also appeared in a second study, on human thymus T cells. Per that paper: The people who donated were healthy Finnish babies having corrective surgery for congenital heart defects. Thymic and blood repertoires showed apparently biased V and J gene usage. Related research found strongly overlapping thymic repertoires in unrelated individuals.

This rearrangement joins TRBV13 to TRBJ1-5; 7 nucleotides line up with TRBD1. The receptor was derived from a boy less than two years old with a congenital heart defect. Sequencing used thymocytes. CDR3 sequence reads: CASSLDRGPQHF. The DNA of the CDR3 is TGTGCCAGCAGCTTAGACAGGGGGCCCCAGCATTTT.